The rows below give T cell receptor beta chains drawn from one sample of a study of cytomegalovirus exposure and HLA in healthy donors. The protocol was immunoSEQ multiplex PCR, while the TCRdb copy is restricted to in-frame clones and leaves out a portion. The top ten hold 7.5% to 8% of the sample, which has tens of thousands of clones, about 70% seen once. Sequenced sample: PBMCs. Receptor source: a middle-aged man in good health and CMV-seropositive. CDR3s include the opening cysteine and the closing phenylalanine or tryptophan. The D gene is left open where the match is weak. The listing skips clone size in some rows; elsewhere it reads once, few, many or a size class.

cdr3_nt | cdr3_aa | v_call | d_call | clone_size | j_call
TGTGCCAGCATGAGGGGGGACAGGACCTACGAGCAGTACTTC | CASMRGDRTYEQYF | TRBV13 | TRBD1 | - | TRBJ2-7
TGTGCCAGTAGTATTGGATCTAGGAGTTCCTACGAGCAGTACTTC | CASSIGSRSSYEQYF | TRBV19 | - | - | TRBJ2-7
TGTGCCAGTAGTACGACAGGCGGTCGGACTGAAGCTTTCTTT | CASSTTGGRTEAFF | TRBV19 | - | - | TRBJ1-1
TGTGCCACCGAAAGGACAGGGAGTCCTGGGGCCAACGTCCTGACTTTC | CATERTGSPGANVLTF | TRBV10-3 | TRBD1 | - | TRBJ2-6
TGCGCCAGCAGCCGGCCGGGACAGGGGAACACTGAAGCTTTCTTT | CASSRPGQGNTEAFF | TRBV4-3 | TRBD1 | few | TRBJ1-1
TGTGCCCGCACCTTATTTACCTCGGTTATGGGAACCCCAGGGGCGAGGGATGAAGCTTTCTTT | CARTLFTSVMGTPGARDEAFF | TRBV2 | - | - | TRBJ1-1
TGTGCCAGCAGCGTAGATGGGGGGAACTCCTACGAGCAGTACTTC | CASSVDGGNSYEQYF | TRBV9 | - | - | TRBJ2-7
TGTGCCAGCAGCCCCCAGGACAGGGAAGCTTTCTTT | CASSPQDREAFF | TRBV7-9 | TRBD1 | - | TRBJ1-1
TGTGCCAGCAGTTTCCTACTTAGCGGGAGTGGGACAGATACGCAGTATTTT | CASSFLLSGSGTDTQYF | TRBV28 | TRBD2 | - | TRBJ2-3
TGTGCCAGCAGCCCTCAGGGGCAGATTAGCTATGGCTACACCTTC | CASSPQGQISYGYTF | TRBV7-3 | - | - | TRBJ1-2
TGTGCCAGCAGCTCCGGTGGAGGCTATGGCTACACCTTC | CASSSGGGYGYTF | TRBV2 | - | - | TRBJ1-2
TGCAGCGTTGGACAGAACCCACCCCTGAACACCGGGGAGCTGTTTTTT | CSVGQNPPLNTGELFF | TRBV29-1 | - | - | TRBJ2-2
TGTGCCATCAGTGAGGGGGACAGTAGCACAGATACGCAGTATTTT | CAISEGDSSTDTQYF | TRBV10-3 | TRBD1 | - | TRBJ2-3
TGTGCCAGCAGTGCCCCTGCAACTAATGAAAAACTGTTTTTT | CASSAPATNEKLFF | TRBV2 | - | - | TRBJ1-4
TGTGCCAGCAGCCCGGGGACATTTAATCAGCCCCAGCATTTT | CASSPGTFNQPQHF | TRBV7-9 | - | few | TRBJ1-5
TGTGCTAGCAGCTTAAATGTTGGGGGGGACACTGAAGCTTTCTTT | CASSLNVGGDTEAFF | TRBV7-3 | - | - | TRBJ1-1
TGCAGCGTTGGATCCAGGGCGAGCCTGGTGAACACTGAAGCTTTCTTT | CSVGSRASLVNTEAFF | TRBV29-1 | - | few | TRBJ1-1
TGCGCCAGCAGCTTGGGAGGAATTAATGAAAAACTGTTTTTT | CASSLGGINEKLFF | TRBV5-1 | - | - | TRBJ1-4
TGCGCCAGCAGCTTGACAGGGTCTGGGGCCAACGTCCTGACTTTC | CASSLTGSGANVLTF | TRBV5-1 | - | - | TRBJ2-6
TGCGCCAGCAGCCAACAGGGGACCTCGTCCTTATACGAGCAGTACTTC | CASSQQGTSSLYEQYF | TRBV4-1 | - | few | TRBJ2-7
TGTGCCAGCAGCTCGACTAAATCGTACGAGCAGTACTTC | CASSSTKSYEQYF | TRBV13 | - | few | TRBJ2-7
TGTGCCAGCAGTCCCGGGACAGGGGAATCCGGCTACACCTTC | CASSPGTGESGYTF | TRBV27 | TRBD1 | - | TRBJ1-2
TGTGCCACCAGCAGAGATCCAGGACTTCACTCTGGAAACACCATATATTTT | CATSRDPGLHSGNTIYF | TRBV15 | - | - | TRBJ1-3
TGTGCCAGTAGTAAACAGACTATCTCGGATGAGCAGTTCTTC | CASSKQTISDEQFF | TRBV19 | - | - | TRBJ2-1
TGTGCCAGCAGTTACGCGGCGGTGAACACTGAAGCTTTCTTT | CASSYAAVNTEAFF | TRBV6-5 | - | - | TRBJ1-1
TGTGCCAGCTCACTCGGGGATTGGGAAAAACTGTTTTTT | CASSLGDWEKLFF | TRBV18 | - | once | TRBJ1-4
TGCGCCAGCAGCTTGACAGGGCTGGAGTTAGAGACCCAGTACTTC | CASSLTGLELETQYF | TRBV5-1 | - | - | TRBJ2-5
TGTGCCAGCAGTGGGCTAGCGGGGTCAGATACGCAGTATTTT | CASSGLAGSDTQYF | TRBV27 | TRBD2 | - | TRBJ2-3
TGTGCCAGTAGCGAATCGACAGCTCGAAATTCACCCCTCCACTTT | CASSESTARNSPLHF | TRBV19 | - | - | TRBJ1-6
TGTGCCAGCAGCACTAATGGGGGATGGGCTAGCGGGGGATCCTACGAGCAGTACTTC | CASSTNGGWASGGSYEQYF | TRBV28 | TRBD2 | - | TRBJ2-7
TGTGCCTGGGAAAGACGGGTTGATTCACCCCTCCACTTT | CAWERRVDSPLHF | TRBV30 | - | few | TRBJ1-6
TGTGCCAGCAGCTTACAGGGGAACACTGAAGCTTTCTTT | CASSLQGNTEAFF | TRBV13 | - | - | TRBJ1-1
TGTGCCAGCAGTTTAGGGGGATCCCGGGACAGCTTCTCCTACGAGCAGTACTTC | CASSLGGSRDSFSYEQYF | TRBV28 | TRBD1 | few | TRBJ2-7
TGTGCCAGCAGTTTGACTAGCGGGGGGGTTGAGCAGTTCTTC | CASSLTSGGVEQFF | TRBV2 | TRBD2 | few | TRBJ2-1
TGCGCCAGCAGCAGAGCACTAACCCAGGGCAGATCAAGCACTGAAGCTTTCTTT | CASSRALTQGRSSTEAFF | TRBV5-1 | - | few | TRBJ1-1
TGTGCCAGCAGTCGGGGAGCAACTAATGAAAAACTGTTTTTT | CASSRGATNEKLFF | TRBV2 | - | - | TRBJ1-4
TGCGCCAGCAGCCCGGGGACAGCTTACGAGCAGTACTTC | CASSPGTAYEQYF | TRBV5-1 | TRBD1 | once | TRBJ2-7
TGTGCCAGCTCACCCGACCAAGAGACCCAGTACTTC | CASSPDQETQYF | TRBV18 | - | once | TRBJ2-5